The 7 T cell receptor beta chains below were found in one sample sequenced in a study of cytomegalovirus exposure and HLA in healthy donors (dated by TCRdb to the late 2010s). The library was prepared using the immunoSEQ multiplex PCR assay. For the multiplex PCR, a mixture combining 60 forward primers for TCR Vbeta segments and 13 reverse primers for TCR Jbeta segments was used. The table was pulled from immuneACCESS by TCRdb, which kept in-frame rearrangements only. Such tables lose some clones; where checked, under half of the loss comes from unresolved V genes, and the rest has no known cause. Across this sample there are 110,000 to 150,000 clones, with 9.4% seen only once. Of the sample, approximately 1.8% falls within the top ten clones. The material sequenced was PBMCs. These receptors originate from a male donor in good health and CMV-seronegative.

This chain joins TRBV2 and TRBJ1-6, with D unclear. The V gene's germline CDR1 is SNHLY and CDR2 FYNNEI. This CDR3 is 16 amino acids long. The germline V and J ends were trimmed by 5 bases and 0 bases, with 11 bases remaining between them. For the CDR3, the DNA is TGTGCCAGCAGTAGTGGCGGGAGCTCCTATAATTCACCCCTCCACTTT. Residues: CASSSGGSSYNSPLHF.

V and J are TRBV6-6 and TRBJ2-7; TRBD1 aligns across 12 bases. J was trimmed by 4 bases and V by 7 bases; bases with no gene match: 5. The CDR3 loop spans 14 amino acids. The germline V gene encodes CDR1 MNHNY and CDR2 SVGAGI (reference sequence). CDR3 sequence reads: CASTGTGGGYEQYF. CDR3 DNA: TGTGCCAGCACCGGGACAGGGGGCGGGTACGAGCAGTACTTC.

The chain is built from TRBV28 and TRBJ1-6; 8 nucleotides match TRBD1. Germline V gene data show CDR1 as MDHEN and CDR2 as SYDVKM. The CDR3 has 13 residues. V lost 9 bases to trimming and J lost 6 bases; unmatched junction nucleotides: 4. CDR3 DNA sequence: TGTGCCAGTAGACAGGGGTTTAATTCACCCCTCCACTTT. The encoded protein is CASRQGFNSPLHF. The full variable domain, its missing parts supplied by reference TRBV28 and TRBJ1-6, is DVKVTQSSRYLVKRTGEKVFLECVQDMDHENMFWYRQDPGLGLRLIYFSYDVKMKEKGDIPEGYSVSREKKERFSLILESASTNQTSMYLCASRQGFNSPLHFGNGTRLTVT.

The CDR3: CASSLLGGEDTQYF. The CDR3 DNA follows: TGTGCCAGCAGTTTACTGGGGGGGGAAGATACGCAGTATTTT. The chain joins TRBV27 to TRBJ2-3; TRBD2 agrees at 7 bases. After removal of 2 bases from V and 5 bases from J, the junction contained 4 bases not matched to a gene. This CDR3 contains 14 residues. Germline loops: CDR1 MNHEY, CDR2 SMNVEV (reference sequence).

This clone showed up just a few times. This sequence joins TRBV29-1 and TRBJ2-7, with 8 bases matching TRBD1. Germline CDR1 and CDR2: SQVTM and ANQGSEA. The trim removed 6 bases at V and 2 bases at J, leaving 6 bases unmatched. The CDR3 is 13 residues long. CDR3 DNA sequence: TGCAGCGTCATGACAGGGGAGGCCTACGAGCAGTACTTC. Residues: CSVMTGEAYEQYF.

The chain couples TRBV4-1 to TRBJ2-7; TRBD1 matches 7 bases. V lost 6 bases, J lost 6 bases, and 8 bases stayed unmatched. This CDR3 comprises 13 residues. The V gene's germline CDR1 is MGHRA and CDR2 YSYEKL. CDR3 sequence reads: CASRETGSSEQYF. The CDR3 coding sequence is TGCGCCAGCAGAGAGACAGGGTCGAGCGAGCAGTACTTC.

The CDR3 loop reads CASSNGQVYGYTF. As DNA, the CDR3 is TGTGCCAGCAGCAACGGACAGGTCTATGGCTACACCTTC. The rearrangement links TRBV11-2 to TRBJ1-2, with TRBD1 matching over 7 bases. CDR1 is SGHAT, CDR2 FQNNGV, per germline. There are 13 residues in the CDR3. The J segment lost 4 bases and the V segment lost 5 bases, leaving 4 bases of the junction unmatched.